These 14 T cell receptor beta chains came from one sample sequenced in a study of CD8 T cells in ankylosing spondylitis. The study, taken as a whole, reports: For ankylosing spondylitis blood, a TCR beta motif of about eight highly homologous variants appeared characteristic.

These TCRs are of unknown antigen specificity. MiXCR was run by TCRdb on the 5' RACE reads, yielding one entry per CDR3 protein. The sample has about 450,000 distinct CDR3 sequences; about 25% are singletons. The specimen was blood, either unsorted or a sorted T cell fraction (not recorded which). These receptors were collected from a male donor with ankylosing spondylitis.

The chain couples TRBV14 to TRBJ2-3, with D tentatively TRBD2 (6 bases). The CDR3 runs to 16 residues. Per the germline V gene, CDR1 is SGHDN and CDR2 is FVKESK. With 0 bases removed from V and 2 bases from J, the gap between germline ends came to 12 bases. CDR3 loop: CASSQDGGANTDTQYF. The CDR3 DNA sequence: TGTGCCAGCAGCCAAGATGGAGGGGCGAACACAGATACGCAGTATTTT.

The chain has TRBV15 and TRBJ2-2; 7 nucleotides agree with TRBD1. The germline V gene encodes CDR1 LNHNV and CDR2 YYDKDF (reference sequence). The junction had 7 bases not matched to a gene; V was cut back by 1 base and J by 5 bases. CDR3 size: 16 residues. The CDR3 nucleotides read TGTGCCACCAGCAGAGCTAGGGACAGCAGAACCGGGGAGCTGTTTTTT. Translated: CATSRARDSRTGELFF. Based on the CDR3 plus reference TRBV15 and TRBJ2-2, the full variable domain is DAMVIQNPRYQVTQFGKPVTLSCSQTLNHNVMYWYQQKSSQAPKLLFHYYDKDFNNEADTPDNFQSRRPNTSFCFLDIRSPGLGDTAMYLCATSRARDSRTGELFFGEGSRLTVL.

The chain uses TRBV5-5 and TRBJ2-3, with D uncertain. V was cut by 2 bases and J by 0 bases, with 13 bases left in between. In germline, CDR1 is SGHKS, CDR2 YYEKEE (reference sequence). The CDR3 sequence is 16 residues long. The CDR3 loop reads CASSFRVVTSTDTQYF. CDR3 sequence (DNA): TGTGCCAGCAGCTTTAGGGTGGTAACAAGCACAGATACGCAGTATTTT.

This clonotype has a count of ten or more. The rearrangement links TRBV20-1 to TRBJ2-1; D call uncertain. V lost 4 bases to trimming and J lost 0 bases, with 16 bases between them. The germline CDR1 and CDR2 sequences are DFQATT and SNEGSKA (reference sequence). CDR3 length equals 16 residues. The CDR3 sequence: CSATSLGSRSYNEQFF. In DNA, the CDR3 is TGCAGTGCTACCAGCTTAGGCTCCCGCTCCTACAATGAGCAGTTCTTC.

The chain has TRBV3-1 and TRBJ2-5; TRBD1 agrees at 7 bases. V lost 4 bases and J lost 5; bases outside the gene matches: 4. Per germline, CDR1 LGHDT and CDR2 YNNKEL (reference sequence). The CDR3 extends over 13 amino acids. The CDR3: CASSPDRLETQYF. DNA for the CDR3: TGTGCCAGCAGCCCGGACAGGCTGGAGACCCAGTACTTC.

This clonotype was seen a handful of times. The chain carries TRBV10-3 and TRBJ2-3; 11 nucleotides agree with TRBD2. CDR3 length equals 16 residues. Looked up from germline, CDR1 is ENHRY and CDR2 is SYGVKD. J lost 5 bases, V lost 5 bases, and 9 bases had no gene match. The CDR3 bases are TGTGCCATCAGTTCCGGGACTAGCGGCCCCGTAGATACGCAGTATTTT. Its protein is CAISSGTSGPVDTQYF.

The chain couples TRBV24-1 to TRBJ2-1; the D gene is possibly TRBD2 (5 bases). The CDR3 totals 16 residues. The V and J ends lost 9 bases and 0 bases respectively, with 17 bases between them. Germline V gene sequence: CDR1 KGHDR, CDR2 SFDVKD. The CDR3 region has the DNA TGTGCCACCGGAGGAGTTAGGAGGAACTCCTACAATGAGCAGTTCTTC. Protein: CATGGVRRNSYNEQFF.

The J gene is TRBJ1-3, the V gene TRBV18; D may be TRBD1 (6 bases). V lost 4 bases and J 0 bases, leaving 10 bases between the germline ends. Germline CDR1 and CDR2: KGHSH and LQKENI. CDR3 size: 15 residues. The chain's CDR3 is CASSLQGDSGNTIYF. The CDR3 region has the DNA TGTGCCAGCTCACTACAGGGTGACTCTGGAAACACCATATATTTT.

The chain carries TRBV5-1 and TRBJ2-3; tentative D call: TRBD1 (5 bases). Germline CDR1 and CDR2: SGHRS and YFSETQ. V lost 3 bases and J lost 0, with 11 bases in between. The CDR3 consists of 15 residues. This CDR3 reads CASSSQDPSTDTQYF. Written as DNA, the CDR3 is TGCGCCAGCAGCTCACAGGACCCTAGCACAGATACGCAGTATTTT.

This clonotype has at least ten counts. This chain uses TRBV5-1 with TRBJ2-3; weak D call: TRBD1 (6 bases). V lost 2 bases and J 1 base, leaving 8 bases between the germline ends. The CDR3 is made up of 14 amino acids. CDR1 is SGHRS and CDR2 is YFSETQ in the germline V gene. The CDR3 region is CASSFSGGTDTQYF. CDR3 sequence (DNA): TGCGCCAGCAGCTTCTCAGGGGGCACAGATACGCAGTATTTT. Looking up the rest from reference TRBV5-1 and TRBJ2-3 gives the full variable domain: KAGVTQTPRYLIKTRGQQVTLSCSPISGHRSVSWYQQTPGQGLQFLFEYFSETQRNKGNFPGRFSGRQFSNSRSEMNVSTLELGDSALYLCASSFSGGTDTQYFGPGTRLTVL.

This chain joins TRBV24-1 and TRBJ2-1; D unclear. The CDR3 contains 20 residues. Germline CDR1 is KGHDR and CDR2 is SFDVKD. Trimming removed 4 bases at V and 2 bases at J, with 26 bases between. The DNA for the CDR3 is TGTGCCACCAGTGACCCCTCAGCTCCCGGGTCGATCCCCGCCTACAATGAGCAGTTCTTC. This sequence encodes CATSDPSAPGSIPAYNEQFF.

The chain uses TRBV11-2 and TRBJ2-2; the match to TRBD1 covers 9 bases. This CDR3 spans 16 amino acids. The V gene end was trimmed by 1 base and the J gene end by 7 bases; junction bases not matched to a gene: 7. Germline V gene lookup returns CDR1 SGHAT and CDR2 FQNNGV. CDR3 residues: CASSLGYRGQIGELFF. CDR3 nucleotides: TGTGCCAGCAGCTTAGGGTACAGGGGGCAGATCGGGGAGCTGTTTTTT.

The chain joins TRBV20-1 to TRBJ1-1, with D uncertain. CDR1 and CDR2 from the germline V gene are DFQATT and SNEGSKA (reference sequence). Trimming stripped 5 bases from V and 5 bases from J, with 9 bases between. This CDR3 comprises 11 residues. CDR3 sequence: CSAEQITEAFF. The CDR3 DNA follows: TGCAGTGCTGAGCAAATTACTGAAGCTTTCTTT.

This clonotype was seen more than once but under ten times. The chain has TRBV7-2 and TRBJ2-3, with 7 positions matching TRBD2. V gave up 11 bases and J gave up 1 base; unmatched junction bases: 6. The CDR3 is made up of 13 amino acids. CDR1 and CDR2 from the germline V gene are SGHTA and FQGNSA. For the CDR3, the DNA is TGTGCCGGGGGGGGGTTGGGCACAGATACGCAGTATTTT. Protein product: CAGGGLGTDTQYF.